The present entry profiles one T cell receptor beta chain with its context. The data originate from a study of blood T cell repertoires in COVID-19. Study information: T cells, B-cell-depleted T cells, or PBMCs provided the cDNA or gDNA that served as material.

Germline loops: CDR1 SGHTS, CDR2 YDEGEE. The CDR3 covers 17 residues. Trimming took 4 bases from V and 0 from J, leaving 18 bases between them. Per the study methods: Reference gene primer amplification gave nucleated cell count estimates. Using immunoSEQ multiplex PCR, the repertoire was profiled, and TCRdb retains in-frame clones only, with some absent. The V and J calls and clone size are taken from that table; D and trimming were inferred from the DNA. The sample holds roughly 100,000 clones, roughly nine tenths seen once. Input material: peripheral blood. The chain has TRBV5-8 and TRBJ2-3; D is unclear. The sequence was obtained from a human donor in a cohort sampled during active COVID-19. The CDR3 loop reads CASSLRARVTSTDTQYF. The DNA of the CDR3 is TGTGCCAGCAGCCTCCGCGCCCGCGTCACTAGCACAGATACGCAGTATTTT.